This passage covers 15 T cell receptor beta chains from one sample sequenced in a study of blood T cell repertoires in COVID-19. Libraries were prepared by immunoSEQ multiplex PCR; TCRdb keeps only in-frame clonotypes and omits some of them. The sample includes about 52,000 clones, about four fifths of them seen just once. The sequenced sample consisted of peripheral blood. The receptors were sampled from a man aged 80 or over with COVID-19, enrolled during active disease.

V and J are TRBV27 and TRBJ1-5; TRBD1 matches at 9 bases. Germline V lookup: CDR1 MNHEY, CDR2 SMNVEV (reference sequence). The V and J ends lost 5 bases and 7 bases, in that order; junction bases with no gene match: 9. CDR3 length: 15 residues. The CDR3 sequence is CASSGYRGLGQPQHF. CDR3 sequence (DNA): TGTGCCAGCAGTGGATACAGGGGGCTTGGGCAGCCCCAGCATTTT.

V is TRBV2 and J is TRBJ1-5; D may be TRBD1 (5 bases). Germline V gene sequence: CDR1 SNHLY, CDR2 FYNNEI. Trimming pared 7 bases from V and 8 bases from J, leaving 21 bases between. The length of the CDR3 is 15 residues. The CDR3 protein is CASTLGGAGREPQHF. CDR3 coding DNA: TGTGCCAGCACCCTTGGTGGGGCAGGCCGAGAGCCCCAGCATTTT.

This rearrangement joins TRBV30 to TRBJ2-5; D may be TRBD2 (6 bases). CDR3 length: 13 residues. Trimming cost V 5 bases and J 5 bases, with 15 bases left between them. Germline assignment: CDR1 GTSNPN and CDR2 SVGIG (reference sequence). DNA of the CDR3: TGTGCCTGGGAAAGCGTCCGGGGGGAGACCCAGTACTTC. Protein: CAWESVRGETQYF.

CDR3 sequence: CSVLADPPVEQFF. CDR3 nucleotide sequence: TGCAGCGTACTAGCGGATCCGCCCGTTGAGCAGTTCTTC. The chain carries TRBV29-1 and TRBJ2-1; TRBD2 matches at 8 bases. The CDR3 sequence is 13 residues long. Trimming cost V 6 bases and J 9 bases; bases outside gene matches: 10. The V gene's germline CDR1 is SQVTM and CDR2 ANQGSEA.

The V call is TRBV5-1, the J call TRBJ1-1; 10 nucleotides align to TRBD1. The V segment lost 0 bases and the J segment 5 bases; nucleotides outside the gene matches: 7. Looked up from germline, CDR1 is SGHRS and CDR2 is YFSETQ. The CDR3 has 16 amino acids. Here the CDR3 reads CASSLGDRGRGTEAFF. In nucleotides, the CDR3 is TGCGCCAGCAGCTTGGGGGACAGGGGTAGAGGAACTGAAGCTTTCTTT.

V gene TRBV5-6 combines with J gene TRBJ2-7; D call uncertain. Germline V gene data show CDR1 as SGHDT and CDR2 as YYEEEE. V was clipped by 0 bases and J by 0 bases, with 10 bases between them. The CDR3 contains 15 residues. The CDR3 here is CASSLDARSSYEQYF. The CDR3 DNA follows: TGTGCCAGCAGCTTGGACGCGCGATCCTCCTACGAGCAGTACTTC.

The CDR3 protein is CASSLGPDTDTQYF. The CDR3 DNA reads TGTGCCAGCAGCTTAGGGCCAGACACAGATACGCAGTATTTT. This sequence joins TRBV7-9 and TRBJ2-3, with D uncertain. Deletions cut 1 base from V and 2 bases from J, with 7 bases between. Per germline, CDR1 SEHNR and CDR2 FQNEAQ (reference sequence). This CDR3 comprises 14 residues.

This clone was detected a few times. The V call is TRBV4-3, the J call TRBJ2-3, with 9 nucleotides matching TRBD2. The ends lost 1 base at V and 0 bases at J; junction bases unmatched: 8. The CDR3 loop spans 18 amino acids. CDR1 and CDR2 (germline): LGHNA, YSLEER. Written as DNA, the CDR3 is TGCGCCAGCAGCCAAGCTGCGCAACTAGCGGGCAGCACAGATACGCAGTATTTT. This codes for CASSQAAQLAGSTDTQYF.

The chain is built from TRBV10-3 and TRBJ1-1; TRBD1 matches at 9 bases. J gave up 4 bases and V 6 bases, and 0 bases lay outside the gene matches. Germline V gene sequence: CDR1 ENHRY, CDR2 SYGVKD. This CDR3 region has 12 residues. CDR3 sequence reads: CAIRTGGTEAFF. In DNA form, the CDR3 reads TGTGCCATCAGGACAGGGGGCACTGAAGCTTTCTTT.

The rearrangement joins TRBV5-8 to TRBJ2-2; 8 bases agree with TRBD1. The V and J ends lost 9 bases and 4 bases, in that order; junction bases with no gene match: 11. CDR1 and CDR2 (germline): SGHTS, YDEGEE. The CDR3 consists of 15 residues. CDR3: CATARGQPRTGELFF. Here the CDR3 DNA reads TGTGCCACGGCCAGGGGGCAACCCCGCACCGGGGAGCTGTTTTTT.

This chain's CDR3 is CASSMQGSRYYGYTF. The CDR3 DNA reads TGTGCCAGTAGTATGCAGGGCTCGAGATACTATGGCTACACCTTC. This chain uses TRBV19 with TRBJ1-2; D might be TRBD1 (5 bases). V was trimmed by 3 bases and J by 3 bases, leaving 14 bases between them. The CDR3 is 15 amino acids. Germline V gene data show CDR1 as LNHDA and CDR2 as SQIVND (reference sequence).

The chain links TRBV2 to TRBJ2-2; 8 positions match TRBD1. This CDR3 has 16 amino acids. With 2 bases clipped from V and 6 bases from J, the junction kept 8 bases outside the gene matches. The germline gives CDR1 SNHLY, CDR2 FYNNEI. For the CDR3, the DNA is TGTGCCAGCAGTGAATCCCCGGACAGGGCCGCCGGGGAGCTGTTTTTT. It specifies CASSESPDRAAGELFF. Full variable domain (outside the CDR3, taken from reference TRBV2 and TRBJ2-2): EPEVTQTPSHQVTQMGQEVILRCVPISNHLYFYWYRQILGQKVEFLVSFYNNEISEKSEIFDDQFSVERPDGSNFTLKIRSTKLEDSAMYFCASSESPDRAAGELFFGEGSRLTVL.

The gene calls are TRBV7-2 and TRBJ2-1; 8 bases map to TRBD1. V shed 3 bases and J 6 bases; nucleotides not matched to a gene: 7. Per the germline V gene, CDR1 is SGHTA and CDR2 is FQGNSA. This CDR3 comprises 15 residues. CDR3 residues: CASSFAGQDFNEQFF. The DNA of the CDR3 is TGTGCCAGCAGCTTCGCGGGACAGGACTTCAATGAGCAGTTCTTC.

The rearrangement uses TRBV18 and TRBJ1-1; 9 bases map to TRBD1. The CDR3 extends over 14 amino acids. Germline CDR1 reads KGHSH; CDR2 reads LQKENI. Unmatched junction bases numbered 5, after V lost 5 bases and J lost 4 bases. CDR3 bases: TGTGCCAGCTCAGCCGGACAGGGGATCACTGAAGCTTTCTTT. Its translation: CASSAGQGITEAFF.

Many counts were recorded for this clone. This sequence joins TRBV7-8 and TRBJ2-1, with D tentatively TRBD1 (6 bases). The V gene lost 0 bases and the J gene lost 3 bases, with 9 bases spanning the gap. The CDR3 covers 15 residues. Germline CDR1 is SGHVS and CDR2 is FQNEAQ. The CDR3 sequence is CASSLAVDSYNEQFF. The CDR3 bases are TGTGCCAGCAGCTTAGCGGTGGACAGCTACAATGAGCAGTTCTTC.